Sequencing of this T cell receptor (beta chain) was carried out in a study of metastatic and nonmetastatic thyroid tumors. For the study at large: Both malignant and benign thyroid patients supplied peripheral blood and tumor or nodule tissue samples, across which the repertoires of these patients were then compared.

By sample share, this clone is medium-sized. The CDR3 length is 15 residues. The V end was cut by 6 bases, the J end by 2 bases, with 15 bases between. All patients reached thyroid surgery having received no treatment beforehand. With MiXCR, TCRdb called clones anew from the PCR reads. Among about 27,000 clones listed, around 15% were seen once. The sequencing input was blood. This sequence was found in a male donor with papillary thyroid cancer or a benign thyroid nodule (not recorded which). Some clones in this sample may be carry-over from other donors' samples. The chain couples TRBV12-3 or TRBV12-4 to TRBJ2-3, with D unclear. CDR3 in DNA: TGTGCCAGCAGCAAAGCCCCCGCCTCCACAGATACGCAGTATTTT. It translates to CASSKAPASTDTQYF.